Sequencing of this T cell receptor beta chain was carried out in a study of T cell responses to AZD1222 COVID-19 vaccine. Overall study results and limits: Distributed over spike, vaccine-associated CD4 TCRs predominated at 160-218 and 743-854. Within unmutated variant regions lay the reported targets of nearly half of spike-specific TCRs. Spike-specific TCR breadth and depth grew following two AZD1222 doses. Donors in the cohort were predominantly white British and more often female, and clonal diversity was possibly underestimated.

The CDR3 is made up of 14 amino acids. V dropped 0 bases and J dropped 1 base, with 7 bases sitting between them. Germline V gene sequence: CDR1 ENHRY, CDR2 SYGVKD. Sequenced by immunoSEQ multiplex PCR; TCRdb stores in-frame clones only, minus some. The table includes more than 100,000 clones, just under 90% detected once. Notes on this clone: Its antigen is as yet unknown.

This sequence joins TRBV10-3 and TRBJ2-7; D gene ambiguous. This clonotype originated in an adult in good health. This specimen consisted of peripheral blood, obtained on day 0 of AZD1222 vaccination. The CDR3 coding sequence is TGTGCCATCAGTGAGTCAACCGGGTCCTACGAGCAGTACTTC. This encodes CAISESTGSYEQYF.